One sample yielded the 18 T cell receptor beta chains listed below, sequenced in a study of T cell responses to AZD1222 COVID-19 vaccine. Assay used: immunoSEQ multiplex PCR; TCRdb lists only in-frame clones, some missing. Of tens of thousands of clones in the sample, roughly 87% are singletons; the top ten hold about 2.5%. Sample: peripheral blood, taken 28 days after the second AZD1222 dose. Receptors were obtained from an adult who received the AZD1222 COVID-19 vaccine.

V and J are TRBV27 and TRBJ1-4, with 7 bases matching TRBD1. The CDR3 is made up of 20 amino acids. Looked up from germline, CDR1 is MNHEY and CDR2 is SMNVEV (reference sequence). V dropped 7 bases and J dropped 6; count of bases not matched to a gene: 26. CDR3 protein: CASTPVRTGRDSNFYEKLFF. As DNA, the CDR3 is TGTGCCAGCACCCCGGTCCGGACAGGAAGGGACTCCAACTTTTATGAAAAACTGTTTTTT.

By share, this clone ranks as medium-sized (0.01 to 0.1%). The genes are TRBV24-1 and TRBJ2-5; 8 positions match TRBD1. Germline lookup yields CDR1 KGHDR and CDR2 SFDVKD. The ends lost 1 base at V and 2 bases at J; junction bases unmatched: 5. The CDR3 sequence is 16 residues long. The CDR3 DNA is TGTGCCACCAGTGATTTCGGACAGGGCGAACAAGAGACCCAGTACTTC. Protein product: CATSDFGQGEQETQYF.

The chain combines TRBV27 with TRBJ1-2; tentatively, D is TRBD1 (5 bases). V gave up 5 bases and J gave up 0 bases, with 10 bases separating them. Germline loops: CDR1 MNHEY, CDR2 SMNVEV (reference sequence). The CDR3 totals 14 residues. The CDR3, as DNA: TGTGCCAGCAGTCCCGAGGGGTCTAACTATGGCTACACCTTC. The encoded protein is CASSPEGSNYGYTF.

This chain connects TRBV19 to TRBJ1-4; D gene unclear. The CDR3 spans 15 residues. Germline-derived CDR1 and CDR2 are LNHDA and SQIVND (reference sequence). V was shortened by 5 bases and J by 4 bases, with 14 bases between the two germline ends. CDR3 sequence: CASSPGKSINEKLFF. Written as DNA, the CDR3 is TGTGCCAGTAGTCCTGGGAAATCCATTAATGAAAAACTGTTTTTT.

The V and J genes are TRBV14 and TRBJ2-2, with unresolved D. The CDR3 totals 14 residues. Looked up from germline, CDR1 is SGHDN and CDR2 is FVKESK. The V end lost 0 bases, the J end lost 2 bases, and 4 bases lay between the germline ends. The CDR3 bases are TGTGCCAGCAGCCAAGATTTTAACACCGGGGAGCTGTTTTTT. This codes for CASSQDFNTGELFF.

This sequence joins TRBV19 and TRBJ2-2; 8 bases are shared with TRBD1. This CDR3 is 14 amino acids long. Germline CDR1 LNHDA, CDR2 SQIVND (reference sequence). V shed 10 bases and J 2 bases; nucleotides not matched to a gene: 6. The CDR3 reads CATRQGRNTGELFF. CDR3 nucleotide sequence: TGTGCCACCCGACAGGGGAGAAACACCGGGGAGCTGTTTTTT.

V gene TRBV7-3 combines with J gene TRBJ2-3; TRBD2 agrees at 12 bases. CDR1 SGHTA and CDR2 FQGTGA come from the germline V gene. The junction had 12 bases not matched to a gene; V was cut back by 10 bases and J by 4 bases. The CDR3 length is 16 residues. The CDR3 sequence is CATEPMTSGSADTQYF. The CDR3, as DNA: TGTGCCACCGAACCTATGACTAGCGGGAGTGCAGATACGCAGTATTTT. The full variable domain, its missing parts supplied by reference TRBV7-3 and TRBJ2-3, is GAGVSQTPSNKVTEKGKYVELRCDPISGHTALYWYRQSLGQGPEFLIYFQGTGAADDSGLPNDRFFAVRPEGSVSTLKIQRTERGDSAVYLCATEPMTSGSADTQYFGPGTRLTVL.

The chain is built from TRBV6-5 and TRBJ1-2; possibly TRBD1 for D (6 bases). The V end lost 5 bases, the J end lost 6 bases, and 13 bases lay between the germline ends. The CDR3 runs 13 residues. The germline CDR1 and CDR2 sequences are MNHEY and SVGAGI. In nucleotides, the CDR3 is TGTGCCAGCAGTCAACACAGGGAAGATGGCTACACCTTC. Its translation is CASSQHREDGYTF.

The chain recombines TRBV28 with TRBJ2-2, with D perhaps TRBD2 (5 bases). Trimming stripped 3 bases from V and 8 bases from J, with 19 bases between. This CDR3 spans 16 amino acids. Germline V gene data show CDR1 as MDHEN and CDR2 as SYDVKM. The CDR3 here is CASSFLDGSRVGELFF. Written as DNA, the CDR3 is TGTGCCAGCAGTTTCCTGGACGGTTCGAGGGTGGGGGAGCTGTTTTTT. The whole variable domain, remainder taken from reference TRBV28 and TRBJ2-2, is DVKVTQSSRYLVKRTGEKVFLECVQDMDHENMFWYRQDPGLGLRLIYFSYDVKMKEKGDIPEGYSVSREKKERFSLILESASTNQTSMYLCASSFLDGSRVGELFFGEGSRLTVL.

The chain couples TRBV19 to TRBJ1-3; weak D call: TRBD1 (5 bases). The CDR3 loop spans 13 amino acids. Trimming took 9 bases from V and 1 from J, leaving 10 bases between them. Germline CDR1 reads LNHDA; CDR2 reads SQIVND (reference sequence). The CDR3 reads CASSGASGNTIYF. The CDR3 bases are TGTGCCAGCAGTGGGGCGTCTGGAAACACCATATATTTT.

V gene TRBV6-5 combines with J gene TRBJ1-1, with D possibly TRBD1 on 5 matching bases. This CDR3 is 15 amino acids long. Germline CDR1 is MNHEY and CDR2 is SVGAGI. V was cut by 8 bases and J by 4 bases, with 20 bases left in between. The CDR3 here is CASRRGPTTGTEAFF. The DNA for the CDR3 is TGTGCCAGCCGCCGGGGACCGACCACAGGCACTGAAGCTTTCTTT.

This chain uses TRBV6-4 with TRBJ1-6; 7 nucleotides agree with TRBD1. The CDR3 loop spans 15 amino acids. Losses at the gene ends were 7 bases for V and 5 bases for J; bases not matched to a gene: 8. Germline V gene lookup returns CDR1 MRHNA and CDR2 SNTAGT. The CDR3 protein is CASKLTGTDNSPLHF. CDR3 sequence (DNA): TGTGCCAGCAAACTCACCGGGACAGATAATTCACCCCTCCACTTT.

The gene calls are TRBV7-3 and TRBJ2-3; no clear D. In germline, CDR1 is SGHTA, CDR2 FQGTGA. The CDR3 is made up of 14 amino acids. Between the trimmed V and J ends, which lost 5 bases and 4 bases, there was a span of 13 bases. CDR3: CASSPQVRADTQYF. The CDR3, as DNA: TGTGCCAGCAGCCCTCAGGTTCGGGCAGATACGCAGTATTTT. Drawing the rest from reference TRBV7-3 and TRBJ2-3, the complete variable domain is GAGVSQTPSNKVTEKGKYVELRCDPISGHTALYWYRQSLGQGPEFLIYFQGTGAADDSGLPNDRFFAVRPEGSVSTLKIQRTERGDSAVYLCASSPQVRADTQYFGPGTRLTVL.

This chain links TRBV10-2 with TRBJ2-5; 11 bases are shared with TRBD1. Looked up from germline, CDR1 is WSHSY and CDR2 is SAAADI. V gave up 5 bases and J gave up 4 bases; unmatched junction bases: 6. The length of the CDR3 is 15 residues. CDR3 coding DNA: TGCGCCAGCAGTTCCGGGACAGGGGGAACAGAGACCCAGTACTTC. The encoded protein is CASSSGTGGTETQYF.

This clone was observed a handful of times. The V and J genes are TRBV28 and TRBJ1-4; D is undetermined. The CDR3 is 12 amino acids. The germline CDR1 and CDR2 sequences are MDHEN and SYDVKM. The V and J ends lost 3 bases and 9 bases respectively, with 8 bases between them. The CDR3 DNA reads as TGTGCCAGCAGTTTTGGTAGGAAAAAACTGTTTTTT. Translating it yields CASSFGRKKLFF.

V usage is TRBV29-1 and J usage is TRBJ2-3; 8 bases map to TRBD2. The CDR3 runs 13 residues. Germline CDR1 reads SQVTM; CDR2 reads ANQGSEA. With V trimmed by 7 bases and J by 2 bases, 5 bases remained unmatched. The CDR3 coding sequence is TGCAGCGGGGGTAGCGGGGTCACAGATACGCAGTATTTT. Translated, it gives CSGGSGVTDTQYF.

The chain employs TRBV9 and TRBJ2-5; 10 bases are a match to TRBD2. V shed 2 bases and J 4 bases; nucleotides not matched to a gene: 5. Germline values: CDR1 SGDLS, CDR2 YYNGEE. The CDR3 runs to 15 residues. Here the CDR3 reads CASSVRTSGTETQYF. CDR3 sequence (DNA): TGTGCCAGCAGCGTTAGGACTAGCGGCACAGAGACCCAGTACTTC.

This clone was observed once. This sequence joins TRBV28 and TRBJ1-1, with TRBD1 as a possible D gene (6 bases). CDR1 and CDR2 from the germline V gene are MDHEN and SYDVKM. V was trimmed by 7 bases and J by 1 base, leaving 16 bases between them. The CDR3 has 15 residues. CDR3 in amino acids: CASTGWGRGNTEAFF. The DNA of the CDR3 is TGTGCCAGCACCGGGTGGGGCAGGGGGAACACTGAAGCTTTCTTT.